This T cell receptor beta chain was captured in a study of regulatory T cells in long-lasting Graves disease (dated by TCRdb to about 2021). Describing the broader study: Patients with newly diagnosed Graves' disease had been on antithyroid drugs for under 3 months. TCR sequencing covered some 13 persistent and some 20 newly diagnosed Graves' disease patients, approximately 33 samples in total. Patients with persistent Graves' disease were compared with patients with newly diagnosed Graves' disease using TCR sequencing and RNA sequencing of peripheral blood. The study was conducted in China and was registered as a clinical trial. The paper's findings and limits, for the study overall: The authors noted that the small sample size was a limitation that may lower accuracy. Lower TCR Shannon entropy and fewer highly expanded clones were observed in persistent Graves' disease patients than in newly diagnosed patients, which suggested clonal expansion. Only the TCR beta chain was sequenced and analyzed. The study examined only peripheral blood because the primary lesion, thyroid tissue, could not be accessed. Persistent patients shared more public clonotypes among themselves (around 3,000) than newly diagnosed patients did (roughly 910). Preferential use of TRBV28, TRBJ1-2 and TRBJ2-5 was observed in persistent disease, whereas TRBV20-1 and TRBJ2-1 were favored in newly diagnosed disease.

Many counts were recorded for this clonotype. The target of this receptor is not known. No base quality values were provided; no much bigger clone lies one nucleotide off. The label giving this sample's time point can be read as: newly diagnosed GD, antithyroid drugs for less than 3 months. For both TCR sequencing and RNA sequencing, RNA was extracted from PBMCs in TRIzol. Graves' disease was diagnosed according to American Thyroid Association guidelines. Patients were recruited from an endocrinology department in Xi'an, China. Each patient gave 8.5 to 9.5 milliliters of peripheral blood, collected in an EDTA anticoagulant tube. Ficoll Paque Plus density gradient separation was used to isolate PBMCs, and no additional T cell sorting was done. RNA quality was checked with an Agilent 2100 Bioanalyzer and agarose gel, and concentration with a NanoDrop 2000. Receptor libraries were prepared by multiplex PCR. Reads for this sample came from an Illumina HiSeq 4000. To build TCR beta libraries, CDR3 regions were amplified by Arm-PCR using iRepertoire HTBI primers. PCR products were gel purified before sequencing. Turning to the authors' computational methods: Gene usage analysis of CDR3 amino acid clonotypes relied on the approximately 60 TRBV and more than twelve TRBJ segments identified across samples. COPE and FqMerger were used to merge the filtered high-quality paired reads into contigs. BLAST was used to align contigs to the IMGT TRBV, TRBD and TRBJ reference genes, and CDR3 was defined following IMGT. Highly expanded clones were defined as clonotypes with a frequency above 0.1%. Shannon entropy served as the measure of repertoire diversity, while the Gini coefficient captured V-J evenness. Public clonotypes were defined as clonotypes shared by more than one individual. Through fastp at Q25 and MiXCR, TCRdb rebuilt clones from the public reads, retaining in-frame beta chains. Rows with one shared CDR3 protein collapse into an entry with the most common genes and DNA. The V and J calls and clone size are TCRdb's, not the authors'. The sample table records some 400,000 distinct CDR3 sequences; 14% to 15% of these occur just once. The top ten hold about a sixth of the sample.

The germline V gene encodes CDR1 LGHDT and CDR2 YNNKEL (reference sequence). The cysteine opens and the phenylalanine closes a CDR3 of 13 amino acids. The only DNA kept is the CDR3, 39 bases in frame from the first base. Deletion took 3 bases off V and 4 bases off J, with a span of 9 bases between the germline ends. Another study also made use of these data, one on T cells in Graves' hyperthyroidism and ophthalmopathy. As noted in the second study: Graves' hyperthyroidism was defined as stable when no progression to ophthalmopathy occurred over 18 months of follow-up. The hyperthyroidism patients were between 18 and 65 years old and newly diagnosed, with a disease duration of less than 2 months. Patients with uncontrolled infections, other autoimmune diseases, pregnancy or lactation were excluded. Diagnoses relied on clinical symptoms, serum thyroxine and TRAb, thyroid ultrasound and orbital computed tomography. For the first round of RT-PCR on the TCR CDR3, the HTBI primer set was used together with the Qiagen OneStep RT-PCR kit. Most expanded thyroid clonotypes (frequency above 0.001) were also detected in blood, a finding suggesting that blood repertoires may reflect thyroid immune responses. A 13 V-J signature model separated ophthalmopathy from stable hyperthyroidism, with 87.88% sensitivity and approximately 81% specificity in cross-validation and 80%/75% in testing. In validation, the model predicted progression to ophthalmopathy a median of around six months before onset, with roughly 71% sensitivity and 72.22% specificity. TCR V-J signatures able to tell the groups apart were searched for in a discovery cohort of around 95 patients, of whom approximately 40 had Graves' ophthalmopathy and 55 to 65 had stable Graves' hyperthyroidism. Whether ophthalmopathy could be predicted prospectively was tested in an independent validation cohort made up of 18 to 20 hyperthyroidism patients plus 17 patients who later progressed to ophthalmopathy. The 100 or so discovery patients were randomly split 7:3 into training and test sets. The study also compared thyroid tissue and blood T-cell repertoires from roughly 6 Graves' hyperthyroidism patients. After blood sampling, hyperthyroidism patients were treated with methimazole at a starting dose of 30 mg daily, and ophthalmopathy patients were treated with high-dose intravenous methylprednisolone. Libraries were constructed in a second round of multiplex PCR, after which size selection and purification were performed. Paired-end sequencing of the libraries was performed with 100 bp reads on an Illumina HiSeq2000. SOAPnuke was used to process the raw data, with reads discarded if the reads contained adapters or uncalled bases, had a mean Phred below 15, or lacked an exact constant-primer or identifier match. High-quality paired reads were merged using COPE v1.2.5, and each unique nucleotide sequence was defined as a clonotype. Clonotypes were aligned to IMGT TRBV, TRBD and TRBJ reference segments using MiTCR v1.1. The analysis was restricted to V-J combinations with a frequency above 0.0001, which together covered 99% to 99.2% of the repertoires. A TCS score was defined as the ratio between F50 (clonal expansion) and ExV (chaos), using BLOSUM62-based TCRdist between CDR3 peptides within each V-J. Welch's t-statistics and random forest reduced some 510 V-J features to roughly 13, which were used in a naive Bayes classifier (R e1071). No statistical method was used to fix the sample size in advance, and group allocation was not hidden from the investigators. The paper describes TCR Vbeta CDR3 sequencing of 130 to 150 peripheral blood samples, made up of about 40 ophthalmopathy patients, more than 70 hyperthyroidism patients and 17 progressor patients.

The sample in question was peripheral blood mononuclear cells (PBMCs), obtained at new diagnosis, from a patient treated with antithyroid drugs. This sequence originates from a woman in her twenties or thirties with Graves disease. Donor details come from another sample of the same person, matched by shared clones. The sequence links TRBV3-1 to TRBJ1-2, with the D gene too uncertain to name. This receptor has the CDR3 CASSQRDLYGYTF. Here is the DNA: TGTGCCAGCAGCCAGAGGGATCTCTATGGCTACACCTTC.